This T cell receptor beta chain is drawn from a study of metastatic and nonmetastatic thyroid tumors. Study-wide background: The study looked at repertoires side by side in blood and in tumor or nodule tissue from malignant and benign thyroid patients.

The V gene's germline CDR1 is GTSNPN and CDR2 SVGIG (reference sequence). There are 11 residues in the CDR3. The junction had 7 bases not matched to a gene; V was cut back by 5 bases and J by 12 bases. With MiXCR, TCRdb called clones anew from the PCR reads. In the table there are 25,000 to 30,000 clones, roughly 3.5% of which are singletons. Study-wide points: The reported finding was significantly higher TCR beta diversity in malignant thyroid tumors relative to benign nodules, in blood and tumor.

Treatment of any kind had been given to no patient before thyroid surgery. The sample holds a few counts of this clone. Its antigen is not known. A single base separates this from a much larger clone, so it may be a read error. This clonotype was obtained from a male donor with papillary thyroid cancer or a benign thyroid nodule (not recorded which). Some clones in this sample may be carry-over from other donors' samples. The material sequenced was blood. V is TRBV30 and J is TRBJ2-1; 7 bases fit TRBD1. The CDR3 DNA reads as TGTGCCTGGGGACAGGTGTGTTTGCAGTTCTTC. Protein: CAWGQVCLQFF.